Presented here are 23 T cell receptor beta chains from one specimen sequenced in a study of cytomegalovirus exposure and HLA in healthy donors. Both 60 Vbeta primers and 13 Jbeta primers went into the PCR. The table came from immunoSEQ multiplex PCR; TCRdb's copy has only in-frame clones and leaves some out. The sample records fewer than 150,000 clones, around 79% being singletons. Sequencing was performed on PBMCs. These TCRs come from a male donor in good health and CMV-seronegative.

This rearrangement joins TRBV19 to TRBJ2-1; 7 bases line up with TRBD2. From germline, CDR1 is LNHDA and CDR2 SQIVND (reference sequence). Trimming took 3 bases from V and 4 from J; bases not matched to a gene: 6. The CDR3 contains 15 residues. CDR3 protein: CASSIQAGLYNEQFF. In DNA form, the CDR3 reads TGTGCCAGTAGTATCCAAGCGGGGCTTTACAATGAGCAGTTCTTC.

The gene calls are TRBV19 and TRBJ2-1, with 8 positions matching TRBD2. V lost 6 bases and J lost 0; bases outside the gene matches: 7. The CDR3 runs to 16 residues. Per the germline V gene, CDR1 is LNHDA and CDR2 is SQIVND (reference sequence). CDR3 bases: TGTGCCAGTAGACGGGGGAGCGGGAGCTCCTACAATGAGCAGTTCTTC. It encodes CASRRGSGSSYNEQFF.

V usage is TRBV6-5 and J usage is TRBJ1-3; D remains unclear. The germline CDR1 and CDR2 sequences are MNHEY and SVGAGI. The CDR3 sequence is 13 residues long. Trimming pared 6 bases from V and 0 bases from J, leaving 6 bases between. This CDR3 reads CASRRASGNTIYF. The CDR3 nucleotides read TGTGCCAGCAGGAGGGCCTCTGGAAACACCATATATTTT.

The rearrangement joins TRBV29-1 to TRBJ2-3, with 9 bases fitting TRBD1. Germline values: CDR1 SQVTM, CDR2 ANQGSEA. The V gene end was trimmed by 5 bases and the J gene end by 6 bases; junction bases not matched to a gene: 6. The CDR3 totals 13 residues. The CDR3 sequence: CSVFRDRVDTQYF. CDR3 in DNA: TGCAGCGTTTTCCGGGACAGGGTTGATACGCAGTATTTT.

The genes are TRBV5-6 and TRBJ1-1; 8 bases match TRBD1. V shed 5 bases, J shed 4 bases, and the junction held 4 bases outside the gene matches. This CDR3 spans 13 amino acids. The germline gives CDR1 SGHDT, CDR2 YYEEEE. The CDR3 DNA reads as TGTGCCAGCAGTACTACAGGGGGCACTGAAGCTTTCTTT. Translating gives CASSTTGGTEAFF.

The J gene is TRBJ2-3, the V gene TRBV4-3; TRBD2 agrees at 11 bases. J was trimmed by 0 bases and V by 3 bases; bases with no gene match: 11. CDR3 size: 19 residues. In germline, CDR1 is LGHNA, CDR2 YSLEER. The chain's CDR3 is CASSQGGLAGGSSTDTQYF. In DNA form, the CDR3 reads TGCGCCAGCAGCCAGGGCGGGCTAGCGGGGGGATCTAGCACAGATACGCAGTATTTT.

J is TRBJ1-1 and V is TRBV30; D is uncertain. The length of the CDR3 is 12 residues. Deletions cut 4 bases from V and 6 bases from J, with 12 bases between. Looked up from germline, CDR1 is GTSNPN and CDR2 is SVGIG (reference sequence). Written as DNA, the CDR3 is TGTGCCTGGACAGAGTTCGCGGCTGAAGCTTTCTTT. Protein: CAWTEFAAEAFF.

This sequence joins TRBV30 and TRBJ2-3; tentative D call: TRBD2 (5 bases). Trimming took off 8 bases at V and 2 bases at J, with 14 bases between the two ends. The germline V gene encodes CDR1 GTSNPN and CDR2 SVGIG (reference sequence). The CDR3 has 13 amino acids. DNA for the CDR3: TGTGCCGGACTCGGGTCGGACACAGATACGCAGTATTTT. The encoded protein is CAGLGSDTDTQYF.

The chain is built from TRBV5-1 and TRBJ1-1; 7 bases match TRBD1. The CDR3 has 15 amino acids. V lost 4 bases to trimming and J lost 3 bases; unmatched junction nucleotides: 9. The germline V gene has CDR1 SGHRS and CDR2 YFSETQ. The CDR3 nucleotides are TGCGCCAGCAGCCCCTCAAACAGGGGTCACACTGAAGCTTTCTTT. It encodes CASSPSNRGHTEAFF.

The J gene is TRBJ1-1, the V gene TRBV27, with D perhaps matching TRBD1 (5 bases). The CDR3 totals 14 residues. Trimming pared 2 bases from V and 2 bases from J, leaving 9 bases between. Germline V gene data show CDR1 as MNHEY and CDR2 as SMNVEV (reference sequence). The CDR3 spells CASSLVGGNTEAFF. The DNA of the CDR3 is TGTGCCAGCAGTTTAGTCGGGGGAAACACTGAAGCTTTCTTT.

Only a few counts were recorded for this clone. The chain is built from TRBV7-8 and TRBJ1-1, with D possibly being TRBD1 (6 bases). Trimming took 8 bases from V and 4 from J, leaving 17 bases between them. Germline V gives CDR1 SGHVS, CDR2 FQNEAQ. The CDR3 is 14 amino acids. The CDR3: CASGSTTGLTEAFF. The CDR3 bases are TGTGCCAGCGGGTCAACCACAGGGCTCACTGAAGCTTTCTTT.

The CDR3 is CAWSALTGSGNTEAFF. Here the CDR3 DNA reads TGTGCCTGGAGTGCCCTCACAGGGAGTGGGAACACTGAAGCTTTCTTT. The genes are TRBV30 and TRBJ1-1; the D gene is possibly TRBD1 (6 bases). CDR3 length equals 16 residues. The germline gives CDR1 GTSNPN, CDR2 SVGIG (reference sequence). V lost 1 base, J lost 1 base, and 16 bases lay in between.

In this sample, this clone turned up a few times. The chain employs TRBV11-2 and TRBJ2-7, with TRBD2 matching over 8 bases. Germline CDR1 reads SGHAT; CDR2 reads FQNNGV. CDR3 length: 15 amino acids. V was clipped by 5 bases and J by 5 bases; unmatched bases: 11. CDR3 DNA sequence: TGTGCCAGCAGCCGGGGGGGCACAGGACCGGACGAGCAGTACTTC. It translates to CASSRGGTGPDEQYF. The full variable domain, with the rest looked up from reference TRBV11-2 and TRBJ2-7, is EAGVAQSPRYKIIEKRQSVAFWCNPISGHATLYWYQQILGQGPKLLIQFQNNGVVDDSQLPKDRFSAERLKGVDSTLKIQPAKLEDSAVYLCASSRGGTGPDEQYFGPGTRLTVT.

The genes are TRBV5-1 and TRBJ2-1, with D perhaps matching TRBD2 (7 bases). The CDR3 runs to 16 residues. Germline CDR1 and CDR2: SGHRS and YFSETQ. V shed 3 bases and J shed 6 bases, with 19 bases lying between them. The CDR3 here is CASSSGGPGPINEQFF. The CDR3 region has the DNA TGCGCCAGCAGCTCCGGGGGGCCCGGCCCGATCAATGAGCAGTTCTTC.

Written as DNA, the CDR3 is TGTGCCAGCAGCTTATTAAGGAGCTCCTATAATTCACCCCTCCACTTT. Its protein is CASSLLRSSYNSPLHF. The gene calls are TRBV7-2 and TRBJ1-6, with D unresolved. This CDR3 contains 16 residues. Germline V lookup: CDR1 SGHTA, CDR2 FQGNSA. V was clipped by 2 bases and J by 0 bases, with 8 bases between them.

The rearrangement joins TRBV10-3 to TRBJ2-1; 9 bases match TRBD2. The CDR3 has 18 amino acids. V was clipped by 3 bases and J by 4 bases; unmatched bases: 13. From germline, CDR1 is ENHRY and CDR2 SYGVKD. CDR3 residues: CAISELRRGGPFYNEQFF. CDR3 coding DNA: TGTGCCATCAGTGAATTAAGGCGGGGGGGCCCCTTTTACAATGAGCAGTTCTTC.

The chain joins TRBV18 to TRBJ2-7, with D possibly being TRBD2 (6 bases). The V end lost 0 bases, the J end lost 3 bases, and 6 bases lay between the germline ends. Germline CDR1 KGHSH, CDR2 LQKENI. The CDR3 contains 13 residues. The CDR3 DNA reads TGTGCCAGCTCACCACCGGACTACTACGAGCAGTACTTC. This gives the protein CASSPPDYYEQYF. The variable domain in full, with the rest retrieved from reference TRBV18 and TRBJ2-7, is NAGVMQNPRHLVRRRGQEARLRCSPMKGHSHVYWYRQLPEEGLKFMVYLQKENIIDESGMPKERFSAEFPKEGPSILRIQQVVRGDSAAYFCASSPPDYYEQYFGPGTRLTVT.

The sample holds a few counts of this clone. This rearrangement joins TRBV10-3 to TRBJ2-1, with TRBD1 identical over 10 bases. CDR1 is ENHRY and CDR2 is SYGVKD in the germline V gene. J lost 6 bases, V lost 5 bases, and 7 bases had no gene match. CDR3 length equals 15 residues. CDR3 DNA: TGTGCCATCAGTACCGGGACAGGGGCCTTCAATGAGCAGTTCTTC. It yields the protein CAISTGTGAFNEQFF.

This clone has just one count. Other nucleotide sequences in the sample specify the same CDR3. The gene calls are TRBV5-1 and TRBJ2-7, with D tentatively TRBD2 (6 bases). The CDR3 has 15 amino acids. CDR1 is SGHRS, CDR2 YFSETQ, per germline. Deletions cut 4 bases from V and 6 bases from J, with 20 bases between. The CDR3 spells CASSLSPGGAGEQYF. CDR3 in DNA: TGCGCCAGCAGCCTATCCCCCGGAGGGGCGGGCGAGCAGTACTTC.

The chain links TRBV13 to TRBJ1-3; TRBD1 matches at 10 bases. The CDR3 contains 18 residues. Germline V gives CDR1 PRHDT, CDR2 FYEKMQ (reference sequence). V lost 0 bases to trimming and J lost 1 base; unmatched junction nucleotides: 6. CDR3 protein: CASSLGDRGFSSGNTIYF. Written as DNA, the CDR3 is TGTGCCAGCAGCTTAGGGGACAGGGGGTTTTCTTCTGGAAACACCATATATTTT.

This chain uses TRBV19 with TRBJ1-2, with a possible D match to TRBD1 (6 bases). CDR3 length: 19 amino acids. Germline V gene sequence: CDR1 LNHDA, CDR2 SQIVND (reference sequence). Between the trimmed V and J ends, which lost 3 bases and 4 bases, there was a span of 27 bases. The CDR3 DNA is TGTGCCAGTAGTATTGTGAGAGCCCGGGTAGAGACGGACAGCTATGGCTACACCTTC. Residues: CASSIVRARVETDSYGYTF.

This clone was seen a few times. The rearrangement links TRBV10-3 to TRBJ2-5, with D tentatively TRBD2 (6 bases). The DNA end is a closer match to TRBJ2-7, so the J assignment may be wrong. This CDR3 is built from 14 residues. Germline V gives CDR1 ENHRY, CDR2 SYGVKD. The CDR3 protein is CAISEGGLGYEQYF. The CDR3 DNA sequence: TGTGCCATCAGTGAAGGAGGGTTAGGCTACGAGCAGTACTTC.

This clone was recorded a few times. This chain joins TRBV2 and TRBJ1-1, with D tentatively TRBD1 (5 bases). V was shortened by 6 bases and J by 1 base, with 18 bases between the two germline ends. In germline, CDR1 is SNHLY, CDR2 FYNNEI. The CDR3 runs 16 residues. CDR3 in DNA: TGTGCCAGCAGGGGGCCGGCAGGACGCCCGAACACTGAAGCTTTCTTT. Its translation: CASRGPAGRPNTEAFF.